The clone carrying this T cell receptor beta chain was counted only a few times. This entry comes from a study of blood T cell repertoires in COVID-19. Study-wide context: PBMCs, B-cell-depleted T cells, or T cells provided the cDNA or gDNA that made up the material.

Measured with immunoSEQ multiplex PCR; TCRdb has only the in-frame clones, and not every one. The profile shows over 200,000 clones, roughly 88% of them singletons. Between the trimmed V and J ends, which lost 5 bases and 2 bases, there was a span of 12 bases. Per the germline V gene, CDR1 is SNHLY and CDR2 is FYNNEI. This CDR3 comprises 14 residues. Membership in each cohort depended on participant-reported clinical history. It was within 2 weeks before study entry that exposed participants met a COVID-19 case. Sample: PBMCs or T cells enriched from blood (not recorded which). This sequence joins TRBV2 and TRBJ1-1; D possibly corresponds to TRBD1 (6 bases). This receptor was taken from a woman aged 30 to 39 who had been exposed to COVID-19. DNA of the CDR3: TGTGCCAGCAGTTATAGGACAGTAAACACTGAAGCTTTCTTT. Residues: CASSYRTVNTEAFF.